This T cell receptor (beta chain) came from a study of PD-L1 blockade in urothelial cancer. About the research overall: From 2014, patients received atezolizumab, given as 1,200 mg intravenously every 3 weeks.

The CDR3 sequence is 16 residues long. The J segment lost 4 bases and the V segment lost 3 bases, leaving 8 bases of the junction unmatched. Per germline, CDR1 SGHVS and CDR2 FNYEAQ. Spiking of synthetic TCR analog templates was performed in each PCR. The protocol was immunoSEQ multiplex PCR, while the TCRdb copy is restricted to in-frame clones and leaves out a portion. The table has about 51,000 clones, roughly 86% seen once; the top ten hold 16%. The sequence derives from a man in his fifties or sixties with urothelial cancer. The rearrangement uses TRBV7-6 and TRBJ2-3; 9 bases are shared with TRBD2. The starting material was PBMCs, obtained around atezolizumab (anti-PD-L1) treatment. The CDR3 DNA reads TGTGCCAGCAGCTTGAGGCTAGCGGGATTCTCAGATACGCAGTATTTT. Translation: CASSLRLAGFSDTQYF.